These 19 T cell receptor beta chains share one sample of origin, sequenced in a study of OX40 agonist ivuxolimab in advanced cancers. The data were produced by immunoSEQ multiplex PCR, yet TCRdb's version contains in-frame clones alone and is incomplete. The data show roughly 86,000 clones, over 80% seen once. The source was CD4+ or CD8+ T cells sorted from blood, collected in a trial of the OX40 agonist ivuxolimab. These receptors all stem from an adult with an advanced solid tumor such as melanoma, head and neck, liver or kidney cancer.

In this sample, this clone turned up once. This chain links TRBV10-3 with TRBJ2-1; D may be TRBD2 (7 bases). V was clipped by 0 bases and J by 9 bases, with 18 bases between them. The V gene's germline CDR1 is ENHRY and CDR2 SYGVKD. The CDR3 is made up of 16 amino acids. Written as DNA, the CDR3 is TGTGCCATCAGTGAGTCTAGGGGGGGCTTGCTTGTTGAGCAGTTCTTC. Protein product: CAISESRGGLLVEQFF.

V and J are TRBV11-2 and TRBJ1-6; D gene unclear. The CDR3 spans 13 residues. Trimming cost V 2 bases and J 8 bases, with 7 bases left between them. Germline assignment: CDR1 SGHAT and CDR2 FQNNGV. DNA of the CDR3: TGTGCCAGCAGCTTAATCAAGGATTCACCCCTCCACTTT. Translating gives CASSLIKDSPLHF.

This chain connects TRBV7-6 to TRBJ1-2, with D hard to call. V was trimmed by 8 bases and J by 6 bases, leaving 13 bases between them. In germline, CDR1 is SGHVS, CDR2 FNYEAQ. This CDR3 has 12 amino acids. DNA of the CDR3: TGTGCCAGCTCAGCAGGAGTTAATGGCTACACCTTC. It yields the protein CASSAGVNGYTF.

The chain combines TRBV2 with TRBJ1-3; perhaps TRBD1 as D (5 bases). The CDR3 loop spans 14 amino acids. Trimming cost V 3 bases and J 1 base, with 7 bases left between them. The germline CDR1 and CDR2 sequences are SNHLY and FYNNEI. The CDR3 loop reads CASSDGGSGNTIYF. DNA of the CDR3: TGTGCCAGCAGTGACGGGGGATCTGGAAACACCATATATTTT.

The chain uses TRBV2 and TRBJ2-7; D possibly uses TRBD1 or TRBD2 (5 bases each). The CDR3 runs 14 residues. The V and J ends lost 5 bases and 2 bases respectively, with 13 bases between them. The V gene's germline CDR1 is SNHLY and CDR2 FYNNEI. This CDR3 reads CASSTGAIPYEQYF. The CDR3 coding sequence is TGTGCCAGCAGTACCGGGGCAATCCCCTACGAGCAGTACTTC.

This sequence joins TRBV27 and TRBJ2-7; a possible D gene is TRBD2 (6 bases). V gave up 6 bases and J gave up 7 bases, with 22 bases separating them. The CDR3 length is 15 residues. Germline V gene sequence: CDR1 MNHEY, CDR2 SMNVEV (reference sequence). The CDR3 here is CASSPPRGADWEQYF. As DNA, the CDR3 is TGTGCCAGCAGCCCCCCCCGCGGGGCGGATTGGGAGCAGTACTTC.

The rearrangement joins TRBV20-1 to TRBJ2-5, with a possible D match to TRBD1 (5 bases). This CDR3 comprises 11 residues. Looked up from germline, CDR1 is DFQATT and CDR2 is SNEGSKA (reference sequence). The V and J ends lost 4 bases and 4 bases respectively, with 7 bases between them. The CDR3 nucleotides are TGCAGTGCTAAAAGGGGAGAGACCCAGTACTTC. Translating it yields CSAKRGETQYF.

The genes are TRBV10-1 and TRBJ2-3, with D hard to call. Trimming took 0 bases from V and 3 from J, leaving 1 base between them. The CDR3 covers 12 residues. Looked up from germline, CDR1 is WNHNN and CDR2 is SYGVQD (reference sequence). CDR3 coding DNA: TGCGCCAGCAGTGAGTCGACAGATACGCAGTATTTT. Amino acid sequence: CASSESTDTQYF.

The chain couples TRBV19 to TRBJ1-6; D is unclear. This CDR3 has 15 residues. The ends were cut back, 4 bases at V and 7 bases at J, with 14 bases in the middle. Per the germline V gene, CDR1 is LNHDA and CDR2 is SQIVND (reference sequence). CDR3 residues: CASSSGVGYNSPLHF. The DNA for the CDR3 is TGTGCCAGTAGTAGCGGTGTGGGATACAATTCACCCCTCCACTTT.

The chain combines TRBV5-1 with TRBJ2-5; 11 bases are a match to TRBD2. The CDR3 loop spans 16 amino acids. Per the germline V gene, CDR1 is SGHRS and CDR2 is YFSETQ. CDR3 in DNA: TGCGCATCCCGGGGGCTAGCGGGGGGCCCCGGGGAGACCCAGTACTTC. This encodes CASRGLAGGPGETQYF.

This chain uses TRBV6-5 with TRBJ1-1; D ambiguous. Germline-derived CDR1 and CDR2 are MNHEY and SVGAGI. The CDR3 is 15 residues long. Trimming pared 6 bases from V and 5 bases from J, leaving 19 bases between. This CDR3 reads CASSSPGGLRTEAFF. The CDR3 coding sequence is TGTGCCAGCAGCTCACCCGGCGGGTTAAGAACTGAAGCTTTCTTT.

This clone appeared a single time. V usage is TRBV5-6 and J usage is TRBJ2-7, with D possibly being TRBD1 (5 bases). Germline assignment: CDR1 SGHDT and CDR2 YYEEEE. This CDR3 is built from 15 residues. Trimming pared 3 bases from V and 3 bases from J, leaving 16 bases between. The CDR3 DNA is TGTGCCAGCAGCTATAGTGGGGCGTGGGGCTACGAGCAGTACTTC. It is translated as CASSYSGAWGYEQYF. The whole variable domain, filled in from reference TRBV5-6 and TRBJ2-7, reads DAGVTQSPTHLIKTRGQQVTLRCSPKSGHDTVSWYQQALGQGPQFIFQYYEEEERQRGNFPDRFSGHQFPNYSSELNVNALLLGDSALYLCASSYSGAWGYEQYFGPGTRLTVT.

The gene calls are TRBV11-3 and TRBJ2-1, with D perhaps matching TRBD2 (5 bases). CDR3 length: 14 amino acids. Germline V gene sequence: CDR1 SGHNT, CDR2 YENEEA. Trimming removed 1 base at V and 6 bases at J, with 10 bases between. CDR3 amino acids: CASSLVGLSNEQFF. The CDR3 DNA follows: TGTGCCAGCAGCTTAGTCGGACTTTCCAATGAGCAGTTCTTC.

This clone has just one count. The rearrangement uses TRBV6-1 and TRBJ2-3, with D possibly TRBD2 on 6 matching bases. Looked up from germline, CDR1 is MNHNS and CDR2 is SASEGT. The CDR3 length is 18 residues. Trimming cost V 3 bases and J 2 bases, with 21 bases left between them. Written as DNA, the CDR3 is TGTGCCAGCAGTGACTTCCCCTTTAGCGGCGGGGTCACAGATACGCAGTATTTT. As protein: CASSDFPFSGGVTDTQYF.

This clone was seen once. The rearrangement joins TRBV6-4 to TRBJ2-1; D call uncertain. With 5 bases removed from V and 7 bases from J, the gap between germline ends came to 15 bases. The germline CDR1 and CDR2 sequences are MRHNA and SNTAGT. The CDR3 covers 14 residues. The CDR3 sequence is CASSSGQLGNEQFF. The DNA of the CDR3 is TGTGCCAGCAGTAGTGGGCAGTTAGGGAATGAGCAGTTCTTC.

This clone was recorded once. The chain employs TRBV11-3 and TRBJ2-5; D is tentatively TRBD1 or TRBD2 (7 bases each). V gave up 2 bases and J gave up 5 bases, with 15 bases separating them. The CDR3 is 15 amino acids. Germline-derived CDR1 and CDR2 are SGHNT and YENEEA. The CDR3 DNA sequence: TGTGCCAGCAGCTTATGGCAGGGGGGGATGGAGACCCAGTACTTC. Its protein is CASSLWQGGMETQYF.

The chain uses TRBV11-3 and TRBJ1-1; D uncertain. The CDR3 loop spans 14 amino acids. V gave up 4 bases and J gave up 2 bases, with 11 bases separating them. Per the germline V gene, CDR1 is SGHNT and CDR2 is YENEEA. In nucleotides, the CDR3 is TGTGCCAGCAGCTCGGACGGGATTAACACTGAAGCTTTCTTT. It translates to CASSSDGINTEAFF.

The chain has TRBV29-1 and TRBJ2-3; D is tentatively TRBD1 or TRBD2 (5 bases each). Trimming pared 6 bases from V and 0 bases from J, leaving 13 bases between. Germline assignment: CDR1 SQVTM and CDR2 ANQGSEA. The CDR3 spans 14 residues. As DNA, the CDR3 is TGCAGCGTGGGCGAGGGGAGTAGCACAGATACGCAGTATTTT. This codes for CSVGEGSSTDTQYF.

The chain joins TRBV12-5 to TRBJ2-1, with D unclear. Germline V gene data show CDR1 as LGHNT and CDR2 as FRNRAP. V lost 1 base, J lost 9 bases, and 4 bases lay in between. The CDR3 loop spans 11 amino acids. CDR3 nucleotide sequence: TGTGCTAGTGGTTTGGACGGTGAGCAGTTCTTC. It translates to CASGLDGEQFF.